A single T cell receptor (beta chain) is shown here with its context. Its antigen is not identified. J lost 2 bases, V lost 3 bases, and 3 bases had no gene match. The CDR3 is 14 residues long. Germline lookup yields CDR1 MRHNA and CDR2 SNTAGT. Primers for the PCR totalled 60 Vbeta and 13 Jbeta. Authors' analysis steps: Counted up in a later analysis, unique TCR beta chains came to 65 million to 80 million, with around 10 million shared. The protocol was immunoSEQ multiplex PCR, while the TCRdb copy is restricted to in-frame clones and leaves out a portion. Clone size and V and J calls were adopted from that table, with D and trimming inferred from the DNA. The data show 150,000 to 200,000 clones, with approximately 70% seen just once and 2% to 2.5% held by the top ten. This specimen comes from a study of cytomegalovirus exposure and HLA in healthy donors. Whole-study results and caveats: Listed as cytomegalovirus-associated were 150 to 200 TCR beta chains.

The rearrangement links TRBV6-4 to TRBJ1-2, with 7 bases aligning to TRBD1. The TCR comes from a human donor in good health. The sequencing sample was made of PBMCs. The CDR3 DNA follows: TGTGCCAGCAGTGAAACGACAGGGAACTATGGCTACACCTTC. As protein: CASSETTGNYGYTF.